The table lists the clone carrying this T cell receptor (beta chain) with a few counts. Some clones are missing from TCRdb's copy, which holds only in-frame ones; the method was immunoSEQ multiplex PCR. The table has approximately 46,000 clones, 80% to 90% seen once. The data were taken from a study of control samples from healthy donors and cancer patients. The germline V gene has CDR1 SGHTA and CDR2 FQGTGA. The CDR3 extends over 17 amino acids. V shed 5 bases, J shed 3 bases, and the junction held 2 bases outside the gene matches. The sequence came from a woman in her sixties or seventies with lung cancer. Sequencing was carried out using PBMCs. The chain has TRBV7-3 and TRBJ2-6; 15 bases fit TRBD2. Written as DNA, the CDR3 is TGTGCCAGCAGCCTGGGACTAGCGGGAGGTGGGGCCAACGTCCTGACTTTC. It yields the protein CASSLGLAGGGANVLTF.